Listed below are T cell receptor beta chains from one sample, sequenced in a study of CD4 and CD8 cells across lung adenocarcinoma regions. TCRdb re-derived calls from the PCR reads in MiXCR, one entry per CDR3 protein. The table includes about 25,000 distinct CDR3 sequences, around 53% detected once. The specimen was CD8+ T cells from the center of a lung tumor. The source of these receptors is a male donor with lung adenocarcinoma. The CD4 and CD8 labels of this study may be unreliable. CDR3s include the opening cysteine and the closing phenylalanine or tryptophan. D genes are given only for firm matches. Clone size, where shown, is once, few, many, or a class for clones that have expanded.

D,J,V,size,DNA,CDR3
-,TRBJ2-3,TRBV6-5,-,TGTGCCAGCAGTTACTCGGCGCCGGTCGCCAAAAACACGCAGTACTTT,CASSYSAPVAKNTQYF
-,TRBJ2-2,TRBV29-1,-,TGCAGCGTTTCCAGGGTGGGGACCGGGGAGCTGTTTTTT,CSVSRVGTGELFF
TRBD1,TRBJ2-2,TRBV6-1,-,TGTGCCAGCAGGGGGAGACAGGGGCCACGTAACACCGGGGAGCTGTTTTTT,CASRGRQGPRNTGELFF
-,TRBJ2-5,TRBV5-4,-,TGTGCCAGCAGTGTGTCGGGCAGGTTAGAGACCCAGTACTTC,CASSVSGRLETQYF
-,TRBJ2-7,TRBV10-1,-,TGCGCCACTCGGGGGGCCTCGGGGCGAAACGAGCAGTACTTC,CATRGASGRNEQYF
TRBD1,TRBJ2-2,TRBV6-5,-,TGTGCCAGCAGTTACCGGCAGGGGGCGACCGGGGAGCTGTTTTTT,CASSYRQGATGELFF
TRBD2,TRBJ2-7,TRBV10-3,-,TGTGCCATCAGGAGCATAGCGGGACCACAAGGGAGCACAGAGACGCAGTACTTC,CAIRSIAGPQGSTETQYF
TRBD2,TRBJ2-7,TRBV7-2,few,TGTGCCAGCAGCTTAGCTAGCGGGAGCGCCTACGAGCAGTACTTC,CASSLASGSAYEQYF
-,TRBJ2-5,TRBV25-1,-,TGTGCGGGGAGTGAGACAGGAGGCCCAGAGACCCAGTACTTC,CAGSETGGPETQYF
-,TRBJ1-1,TRBV30,few,TGTGCCTGGGTCGTGAACACTGAAGCTTTCTTT,CAWVVNTEAFF
-,TRBJ2-4,TRBV10-1,once,TGCGGCAGCAGGGAGCGACGTGCCAAAGATACGCAGTACTTC,CGSRERRAKDTQYF
TRBD2,TRBJ2-2,TRBV6-1,-,TGTGCCAGCAGTGAAGCGGGAGGGCCGGTCGGGGAGCTGTTTTTT,CASSEAGGPVGELFF
-,TRBJ2-7,TRBV10-3,-,TGTGCCGGGGGTAACGGGGGGCGTGACTTAGATACGCAGTACTTC,CAGGNGGRDLDTQYF
-,TRBJ2-5,TRBV27,once,TGTGCGGGCAGTGGGGTCGGGGACCCAGAGACCCAGTATTTC,CAGSGVGDPETQYF
TRBD1,TRBJ2-5,TRBV6-1,-,TGTGCCAGCAGTCGGACAGGGCCGGAGACCCAGTACTTC,CASSRTGPETQYF
TRBD1,TRBJ2-4,TRBV28,-,TGTGCCAGGATTGGGACAGGGGCCCAAGACATCCAGTACTTC,CARIGTGAQDIQYF
-,TRBJ2-3,TRBV6-1,-,TGTGCGAGCAGTGGGGGCGGAGGCACAGAGACCCAGTACTTT,CASSGGGGTETQYF
-,TRBJ2-4,TRBV6-5,-,TGTGCCAGCAGTTCGGAGCGGAGCCCCACAGACACTCAGTACTTC,CASSSERSPTDTQYF
TRBD1,TRBJ2-5,TRBV6-1,many,TGTGCCACAATACGGGACAGCAAACAAGAGACCCAGTACTTC,CATIRDSKQETQYF
TRBD1,TRBJ2-1,TRBV6-1,once,TGTGCCAGCAGGCGGACAGGGGGAAATGAGCAGTTCTTC,CASRRTGGNEQFF
TRBD1,TRBJ1-2,TRBV3-1,few,TGTGCCAGCAGCCAATCATGGGACAGGGTGGGCGGCTACACCTTC,CASSQSWDRVGGYTF
-,TRBJ2-6,TRBV27,once,TGTGCCAGTAGGACAGCCGCGGGGACCCTGACTTTC,CASRTAAGTLTF
TRBD1,TRBJ1-1,TRBV6-1,-,TGTGCCAGCATCCGAAAGACAGGGATGAACACTGAAGCTTTCTTT,CASIRKTGMNTEAFF
TRBD2,TRBJ2-1,TRBV6-5,-,TGTGCCAGCAGTTACTATCGGACTAGCGGGAGGAATGAGCAGTTCTTC,CASSYYRTSGRNEQFF
TRBD2,TRBJ2-1,TRBV6-4,many,TGTGCCAGCAGGCGCGGGAGGCGGTACAATGAGCAGTTCTTC,CASRRGRRYNEQFF
TRBD1,TRBJ2-5,TRBV4-1,-,TGCGCCAGGAGGCTAGGGGGCGGTGGCCAAGAGACGCAGTATTTC,CARRLGGGGQETQYF
TRBD2,TRBJ2-1,TRBV6-5,large,TGTGCCAGCAGTTTAGCGGGAGGCGGCTACAATGAGCAGTTCTTC,CASSLAGGGYNEQFF
-,TRBJ2-5,TRBV6-1,-,TGTGCGGGCAGCCGAGCGCGAGACCAAGATACCCAGTACTTC,CAGSRARDQDTQYF
TRBD2,TRBJ2-2,TRBV9,-,TGTGCCAGCAGCGTAGGAGCGGGAGGAGGGACCGGGGAGCTGTTTTTT,CASSVGAGGGTGELFF